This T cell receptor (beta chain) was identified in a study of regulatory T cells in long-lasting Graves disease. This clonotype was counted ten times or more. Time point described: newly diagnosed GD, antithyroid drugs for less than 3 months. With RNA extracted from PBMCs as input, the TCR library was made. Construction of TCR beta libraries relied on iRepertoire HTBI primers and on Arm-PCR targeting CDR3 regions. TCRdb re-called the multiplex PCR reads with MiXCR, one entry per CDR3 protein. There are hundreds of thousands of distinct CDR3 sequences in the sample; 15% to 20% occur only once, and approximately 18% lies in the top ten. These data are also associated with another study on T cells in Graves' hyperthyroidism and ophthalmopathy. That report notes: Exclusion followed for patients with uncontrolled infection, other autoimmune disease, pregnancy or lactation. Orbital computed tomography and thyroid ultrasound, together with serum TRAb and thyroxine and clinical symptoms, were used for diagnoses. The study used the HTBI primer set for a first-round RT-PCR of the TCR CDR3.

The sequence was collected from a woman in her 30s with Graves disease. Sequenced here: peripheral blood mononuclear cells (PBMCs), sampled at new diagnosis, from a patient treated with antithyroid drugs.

The CDR3 DNA reads as TGTGCCAGTAGTACCACATTTGCCGCTGAAGCTTTCTTT. Translating it yields CASSTTFAAEAFF. This chain uses TRBV19 with TRBJ1-1; D not resolved. The CDR3 contains 13 residues. Germline loops: CDR1 LNHDA, CDR2 SQIVND (reference sequence). Trimming took 4 bases from V and 6 from J, leaving 12 bases between them. Looking up the rest from reference TRBV19 and TRBJ1-1 gives the full variable domain: DGGITQSPKYLFRKEGQNVTLSCEQNLNHDAMYWYRQDPGQGLRLIYYSQIVNDFQKGDIAEGYSVSREKKESFPLTVTSAQKNPTAFYLCASSTTFAAEAFFGQGTRLTVV.